This T cell receptor (beta chain) was captured by sequencing in a study of T-cell reconstitution after alpha-beta-depleted transplantation in children. This CDR3 spans 17 amino acids. Trimming took off 3 bases at V and 0 bases at J, with 16 bases between the two ends. Germline CDR1 SGDLS, CDR2 YYNGEE. TCRbeta library construction was performed incorporating unique molecular identifiers. TCRdb re-derived calls from the PCR reads in MiXCR, one entry per CDR3 protein. Of approximately 240,000 distinct CDR3 sequences listed, roughly 9% are singletons. Sample: PBMCs from the stem cell graft donor, taken from the stem cell graft. The clonotype comes from a human donor who donated a stem cell graft to a child with acute lymphoblastic leukemia. The chain links TRBV9 to TRBJ2-1; no firm D call. CDR3: CASSGRWVGNSYNEQFF. Here the CDR3 DNA reads TGTGCCAGCAGCGGGCGGTGGGTTGGGAACTCCTACAATGAGCAGTTCTTC.